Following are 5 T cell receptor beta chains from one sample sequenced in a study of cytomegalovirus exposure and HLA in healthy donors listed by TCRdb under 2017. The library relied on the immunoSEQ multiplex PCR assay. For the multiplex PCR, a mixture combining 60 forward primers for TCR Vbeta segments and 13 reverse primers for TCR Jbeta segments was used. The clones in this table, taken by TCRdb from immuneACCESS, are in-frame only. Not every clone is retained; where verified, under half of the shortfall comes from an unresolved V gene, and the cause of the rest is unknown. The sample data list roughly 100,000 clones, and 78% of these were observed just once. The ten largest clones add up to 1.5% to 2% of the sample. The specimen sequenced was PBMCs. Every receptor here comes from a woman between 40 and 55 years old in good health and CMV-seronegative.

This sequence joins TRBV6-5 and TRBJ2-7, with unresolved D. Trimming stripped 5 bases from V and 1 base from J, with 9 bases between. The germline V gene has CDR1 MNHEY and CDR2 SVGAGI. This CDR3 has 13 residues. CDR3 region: CASSPTYSYEQYF. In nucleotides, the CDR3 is TGTGCCAGCAGTCCGACATATTCCTACGAGCAGTACTTC.

CDR3 in amino acids: CASSIMQGDEQYF. CDR3 nucleotides: TGTGCCAGTAGTATAATGCAGGGTGACGAGCAGTACTTC. V gene TRBV19 combines with J gene TRBJ2-7; perhaps TRBD1 as D (5 bases). The CDR3 loop spans 13 amino acids. Germline values: CDR1 LNHDA, CDR2 SQIVND (reference sequence). V was trimmed by 2 bases and J by 5 bases, leaving 10 bases between them.

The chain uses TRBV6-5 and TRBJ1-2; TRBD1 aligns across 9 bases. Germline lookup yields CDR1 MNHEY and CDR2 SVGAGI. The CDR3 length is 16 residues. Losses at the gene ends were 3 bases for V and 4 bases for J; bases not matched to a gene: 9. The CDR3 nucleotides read TGTGCCAGCAGTTATACAGGGGGCGCCCTCACCTATGGCTACACCTTC. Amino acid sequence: CASSYTGGALTYGYTF.

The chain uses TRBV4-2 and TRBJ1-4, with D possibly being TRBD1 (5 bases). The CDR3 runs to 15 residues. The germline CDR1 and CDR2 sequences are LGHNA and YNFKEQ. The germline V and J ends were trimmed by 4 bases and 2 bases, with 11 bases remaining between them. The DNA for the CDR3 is TGTGCCAGCAGCCGATTACAGGCGACTAATGAAAAACTGTTTTTT. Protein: CASSRLQATNEKLFF.

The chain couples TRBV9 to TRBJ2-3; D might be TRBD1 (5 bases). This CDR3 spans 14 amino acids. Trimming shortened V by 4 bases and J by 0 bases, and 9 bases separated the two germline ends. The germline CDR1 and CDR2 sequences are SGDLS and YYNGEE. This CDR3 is CASSRRTSTDTQYF. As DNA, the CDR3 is TGTGCCAGCAGCCGGCGGACAAGCACAGATACGCAGTATTTT.